The 20 T cell receptor beta chains presented below share a single source sample, sequenced in a study of blood T cell repertoires in COVID-19. Clones were sequenced by immunoSEQ multiplex PCR, and TCRdb holds only the in-frame ones, with some missing. This sample has around 280,000 clones, with around nine tenths found just once. Input material: PBMCs or T cells enriched from blood (not recorded which). The receptors were gathered from a woman aged 40 to 50 who had recovered from COVID-19.

The chain combines TRBV30 with TRBJ2-3; 8 bases are shared with TRBD2. CDR1 is GTSNPN and CDR2 is SVGIG in the germline V gene (reference sequence). The CDR3 is 14 residues long. The trim removed 2 bases at V and 5 bases at J, leaving 6 bases unmatched. The CDR3 sequence is CAWSRAGEEDTQYF. The CDR3 bases are TGTGCCTGGAGTAGAGCGGGAGAGGAAGATACGCAGTATTTT.

Written as DNA, the CDR3 is TGTGCCAGCAGCTCAGGGGGCAGCAATCAGCCCCAGCATTTT. Translated: CASSSGGSNQPQHF. The chain uses TRBV5-4 and TRBJ1-5, with 8 bases matching TRBD1. The CDR3 length is 14 residues. The trim removed 3 bases at V and 1 base at J, leaving 0 bases unmatched. Germline loops: CDR1 SGHNT, CDR2 YYREEE (reference sequence).

V gene TRBV2 combines with J gene TRBJ2-3, with TRBD1 identical over 8 bases. V was clipped by 4 bases and J by 3 bases; unmatched bases: 6. Germline loops: CDR1 SNHLY, CDR2 FYNNEI. The CDR3 sequence is 15 residues long. The chain's CDR3 is CASSGTGLGTDTQYF. The CDR3 DNA reads TGTGCCAGCAGTGGGACAGGGTTAGGTACAGATACGCAGTATTTT.

The V call is TRBV5-6, the J call TRBJ2-3; 7 bases fit TRBD2. J lost 0 bases, V lost 4 bases, and 2 bases had no gene match. This CDR3 comprises 14 residues. CDR1 is SGHDT and CDR2 is YYEEEE in the germline V gene. CDR3 DNA: TGTGCCAGCAGCGCTAGCGGTAGCACAGATACGCAGTATTTT. Amino acids: CASSASGSTDTQYF.

This chain joins TRBV9 and TRBJ1-4; D may be TRBD1 (6 bases). This CDR3 comprises 15 residues. The V and J ends lost 4 bases and 3 bases respectively, with 13 bases between them. Per the germline V gene, CDR1 is SGDLS and CDR2 is YYNGEE. CDR3 protein: CASSFLGTPNEKLFF. In DNA, the CDR3 is TGTGCCAGCAGCTTTCTCGGGACACCTAATGAAAAACTGTTTTTT.

V and J are TRBV28 and TRBJ2-7; maybe TRBD1 (6 bases). The germline CDR1 and CDR2 sequences are MDHEN and SYDVKM. With 3 bases removed from V and 2 bases from J, the gap between germline ends came to 14 bases. The CDR3 is 15 residues long. CDR3 region: CASSFWDTYPYEQYF. In nucleotides, the CDR3 is TGTGCCAGCAGTTTTTGGGACACTTATCCCTACGAGCAGTACTTC.

The chain is built from TRBV6-2 or TRBV6-3 and TRBJ2-7; TRBD2 aligns across 9 bases. The CDR3 is made up of 14 amino acids. The germline V gene has CDR1 MNHEY and CDR2 SVGEGT. V dropped 4 bases and J dropped 5; count of bases not matched to a gene: 6. Written as DNA, the CDR3 is TGTGCCAGCAGTTTTAGCGGGAGCTTCCACGAGCAGTACTTC. Translated: CASSFSGSFHEQYF.

The V gene is TRBV6-2 or TRBV6-3, the J gene TRBJ2-5; D may be TRBD2 (5 bases). Looked up from germline, CDR1 is MNHEY and CDR2 is SVGEGT. V lost 2 bases, J lost 2 bases, and 12 bases lay in between. CDR3 length: 15 residues. This CDR3 reads CASSYAGIAQETQYF. The DNA of the CDR3 is TGTGCCAGCAGTTACGCTGGAATAGCGCAAGAGACCCAGTACTTC.

V usage is TRBV15 and J usage is TRBJ2-2, with TRBD1 matching 8 bases. J was trimmed by 1 base and V by 3 bases; bases with no gene match: 10. The CDR3 length is 18 residues. CDR1 is LNHNV, CDR2 YYDKDF, per germline (reference sequence). CDR3 amino acids: CATSSLNRGTGNTGELFF. DNA of the CDR3: TGTGCCACCAGCAGCCTAAATCGGGGGACAGGGAACACCGGGGAGCTGTTTTTT.

J is TRBJ1-1 and V is TRBV19; D remains ambiguous. The CDR3 runs 15 residues. V lost 5 bases, J lost 5 bases, and 18 bases lay in between. The V gene's germline CDR1 is LNHDA and CDR2 SQIVND (reference sequence). The chain's CDR3 is CASSPGGRGTTEAFF. As DNA, the CDR3 is TGTGCCAGTAGTCCTGGCGGGAGAGGAACAACTGAAGCTTTCTTT.

The V gene is TRBV12-3 or TRBV12-4, the J gene TRBJ2-5; tentatively, D is TRBD1 (6 bases). This CDR3 is 12 amino acids long. Trimming cost V 5 bases and J 5 bases, with 9 bases left between them. The CDR3 loop is CASSSRGETQYF. CDR3 coding DNA: TGTGCCAGCAGTAGCAGGGGTGAGACCCAGTACTTC.

The rearrangement links TRBV5-4 to TRBJ2-5; the D gene is possibly TRBD1 (6 bases). Germline V CDR1 and CDR2: SGHNT, YYREEE (reference sequence). This CDR3 comprises 14 residues. V lost 5 bases to trimming and J lost 0 bases, with 11 bases between them. The CDR3 nucleotides read TGTGCCAGCAGGCCCCGACAGGACCAAGAGACCCAGTACTTC. It specifies CASRPRQDQETQYF.

The chain carries TRBV10-3 and TRBJ2-5; no clear D. CDR1 ENHRY and CDR2 SYGVKD come from the germline V gene. V was clipped by 2 bases and J by 0 bases, with 7 bases between them. The CDR3 totals 14 residues. This chain's CDR3 is CAISETSYQETQYF. The CDR3 DNA reads TGTGCCATCAGTGAGACATCGTACCAAGAGACCCAGTACTTC.

The gene calls are TRBV28 and TRBJ1-4, with 11 bases aligning to TRBD1. The CDR3 extends over 15 amino acids. V gave up 8 bases and J gave up 10 bases; unmatched junction bases: 12. The germline CDR1 and CDR2 sequences are MDHEN and SYDVKM. DNA of the CDR3: TGTGCCAGCGCCCAGGGACAGGGGGAAAGAGGAAAACTGTTTTTT. This gives the protein CASAQGQGERGKLFF.

The rearrangement joins TRBV27 to TRBJ1-1, with a weak D call TRBD1 (5 bases). The CDR3 runs to 16 residues. Germline V CDR1 and CDR2: MNHEY, SMNVEV (reference sequence). Trimming took 5 bases from V and 4 from J, leaving 20 bases between them. CDR3: CASSPLGVRVRTEAFF. For the CDR3, the DNA is TGTGCCAGCAGTCCACTTGGGGTCAGGGTACGCACTGAAGCTTTCTTT.

This chain connects TRBV7-2 to TRBJ1-4, with D possibly being TRBD1 (6 bases). The CDR3 extends over 14 amino acids. V was cut by 2 bases and J by 8 bases, with 12 bases left in between. Looked up from germline, CDR1 is SGHTA and CDR2 is FQGNSA. The CDR3 region has the DNA TGTGCCAGCAGCTTATCACAGGGAGACGAAAAACTGTTTTTT. This encodes CASSLSQGDEKLFF.

This chain links TRBV7-3 with TRBJ2-1, with TRBD2 matching 11 bases. The CDR3 runs 14 residues. The germline gives CDR1 SGHTA, CDR2 FQGTGA. The J segment lost 7 bases and the V segment lost 4 bases, leaving 3 bases of the junction unmatched. The CDR3 reads CASSSVAGGNEQFF. Here the CDR3 DNA reads TGTGCCAGCAGCTCGGTAGCGGGAGGGAATGAGCAGTTCTTC. The whole variable domain, remainder taken from reference TRBV7-3 and TRBJ2-1, is GAGVSQTPSNKVTEKGKYVELRCDPISGHTALYWYRQSLGQGPEFLIYFQGTGAADDSGLPNDRFFAVRPEGSVSTLKIQRTERGDSAVYLCASSSVAGGNEQFFGPGTRLTVL.

The J gene is TRBJ2-5, the V gene TRBV7-2; possible D gene TRBD1, 6 bases. Germline V lookup: CDR1 SGHTA, CDR2 FQGNSA. The CDR3 consists of 15 residues. V dropped 4 bases and J dropped 2 bases, with 14 bases sitting between them. The CDR3 here is CASSYGDRRQETQYF. CDR3 bases: TGTGCCAGCAGCTACGGAGACAGGAGACAAGAGACCCAGTACTTC.

V and J are TRBV12-3 or TRBV12-4 and TRBJ1-3; D is unresolved. V lost 10 bases to trimming and J lost 2 bases, with 12 bases between them. The CDR3 covers 13 residues. The CDR3, as DNA: TGTGCCAACAAGAGAGGCCCTGGAAACACCATATATTTT. It yields the protein CANKRGPGNTIYF.

This chain connects TRBV7-2 to TRBJ2-7; 10 positions agree with TRBD2. V shed 5 bases, J shed 0 bases, and the junction held 7 bases outside the gene matches. The CDR3 covers 16 residues. Germline values: CDR1 SGHTA, CDR2 FQGNSA. For the CDR3, the DNA is TGTGCCAGCAGCACGTTCCTAGCGGGGGACTCCTACGAGCAGTACTTC. Amino acid sequence: CASSTFLAGDSYEQYF.